This T cell receptor beta chain was observed in a study of blood T cell repertoires in COVID-19. Across the study: The United States, Italy and Spain supplied acute and convalescent COVID-19 samples.

Trimming removed 5 bases from V and 4 bases from J, with 9 bases in between. The CDR3 covers 13 residues. Germline CDR1 and CDR2: LNHDA and SQIVND (reference sequence). In the study's own analysis: Estimation of nucleated cell counts relied on the amplification of reference gene primers. Produced via immunoSEQ multiplex PCR; TCRdb's table is partial and in-frame only. V and J calls and clone size are those listed in that table; D and trimming were worked out from the DNA. The sample lists some 130,000 clones; roughly 84% were seen once. Input material: peripheral blood. The clonotype originates from a woman younger than 45 who had recovered from COVID-19. The gene calls are TRBV19 and TRBJ2-1; D may be TRBD1 (5 bases). Written as DNA, the CDR3 is TGTGCCAGTAGTGTTGACAGTTACAATGAGCAGTTCTTC. This encodes CASSVDSYNEQFF.